Listed here is a single T cell receptor (beta chain). As originally analysed: Amplified reference gene primers provided the basis for estimating nucleated cell counts. Sequencing used immunoSEQ multiplex PCR; TCRdb keeps in-frame clones, though not all of them. That table is the source of V, J and clone size, and D and trimming were worked out from the DNA. The data show tens of thousands of clones, about 80% seen once. This specimen comes from a study of blood T cell repertoires in COVID-19. Study at large: Sites in the United States, Italy and Spain provided acute and convalescent COVID-19 samples. PBMCs, B-cell-depleted T cells, or T cells were the source of the cDNA or gDNA that made up the material.

V lost 1 base, J lost 1 base, and 7 bases lay in between. Germline values: CDR1 LNHDA, CDR2 SQIVND (reference sequence). The CDR3 length is 14 residues. V is TRBV19 and J is TRBJ1-1; weak D call: TRBD1 (5 bases). This clonotype was sampled from a man aged 60-69 years with active or convalescent COVID-19. The sample comprised peripheral blood. The CDR3 reads CASSIVTENTEAFF. In DNA, the CDR3 is TGTGCCAGTAGTATAGTGACAGAGAACACTGAAGCTTTCTTT.